A selection of T cell receptor beta chains follows, all from one sample in a study of shared clonotypes between healthy human individuals. This table comes from immunoSEQ multiplex PCR, and its TCRdb copy is limited to in-frame clones, with some not included. Seen here are fewer than 700,000 clones, around 96% observed once, and the top ten hold 0.11%. Sequenced: naive CD8+ T cells sorted from blood. These receptors all stem from a woman aged 30 to 39 in good health. The CDR3 runs from the conserved cysteine through the conserved F or W. The D gene is left open where the match is weak. Where a row states a size, it is once, few, many or the class of an expanded clone; other rows omit it.

d_gene	v_gene	len	abundance	j_gene	CDR3nt	CDR3aa
NA	TRBV6-1	13	NA	TRBJ2-7	TGTGCCAGCAGTGAAGGGACAGCCTACGAGCAGTACTTC	CASSEGTAYEQYF
NA	TRBV27	13	NA	TRBJ2-1	TGTGCCAGCAGTTTTATCGGGAACGATGAGCAGTTCTTC	CASSFIGNDEQFF
TRBD2	TRBV10-2	14	NA	TRBJ2-7	TGCGCCAGCACCGGGACTAGTGTCTTGTACGAGCAGTACTTC	CASTGTSVLYEQYF
NA	TRBV5-4	12	NA	TRBJ2-1	TGTGCCAGCAGCTTAGCCCCCAATGAGCAGTTCTTC	CASSLAPNEQFF
NA	TRBV11-2	15	NA	TRBJ2-1	TGTGCCAGCAGCTTATCGGCCAGGTCCTACAATGAGCAGTTCTTC	CASSLSARSYNEQFF
NA	TRBV28	15	NA	TRBJ2-2	TGTGCCAGCAGTCCTCCTAACACGAACACCGGGGAGCTGTTTTTT	CASSPPNTNTGELFF
TRBD2	TRBV11-2	16	NA	TRBJ2-7	TGTGCCAGCAGCTTAGAAGAACTAGCGGTAACCTACGAGCAGTACTTC	CASSLEELAVTYEQYF
TRBD1	TRBV18	17	NA	TRBJ2-2	TGTGCCAGCTCACCAGGGAAGGGACAGAAGAACACCGGGGAGCTGTTTTTT	CASSPGKGQKNTGELFF
NA	TRBV28	13	once	TRBJ2-7	TGTGCCAGCAGTTTATTCCCCAGGGGCGAGCAGTACTTC	CASSLFPRGEQYF
NA	TRBV7-2	16	NA	TRBJ1-3	TGTGCCAGCAGCCCAGAGCAGGGCCTGGGTGGAAACACCATATATTTT	CASSPEQGLGGNTIYF
NA	TRBV13	14	NA	TRBJ1-3	TGTGCCAGCAGCTTAGGAGTCTCTGGAAACACCATATATTTT	CASSLGVSGNTIYF
TRBD1	TRBV5-6	14	NA	TRBJ1-3	TGTGCCAGCAGCTTCGGGACAGTGGGAAACACCATATATTTT	CASSFGTVGNTIYF
TRBD1	TRBV4-1	17	NA	TRBJ1-1	TGCGCCAGCAGCCAAGGCGGACAGGGGATGATGAACACTGAAGCTTTCTTT	CASSQGGQGMMNTEAFF
TRBD1	TRBV5-8	14	NA	TRBJ1-2	TGTGCCAGCAGCGTTGGGACAGCTCTCTATGGCTACACCTTC	CASSVGTALYGYTF
NA	TRBV7-8	14	NA	TRBJ1-2	TGTGCCAGCAGCCTACCGGAGGGGGACTTTGGCTACACCTTC	CASSLPEGDFGYTF
TRBD1	TRBV28	15	NA	TRBJ2-2	TGTGCCAGCAGTTTTTACAGGGGTGAAGGCGGGGAGCTGTTTTTT	CASSFYRGEGGELFF
NA	TRBV18	15	NA	TRBJ2-3	TGTGCCAGCTCACCTGACGGGAGTTTGCCAGATACGCAGTATTTT	CASSPDGSLPDTQYF
NA	TRBV11-2	13	NA	TRBJ2-7	TGTGCCAGCAGGGGGTGGGCGGTCTACGAGCAGTACTTC	CASRGWAVYEQYF
NA	TRBV28	14	NA	TRBJ2-7	TGTGCCAGCAGTTTTGGTGGGAGGTCCTACGAGCAGTACTTC	CASSFGGRSYEQYF
NA	TRBV25-1	14	NA	TRBJ1-1	TGTGCCAGCAGTGGGACATCCAAGAACACTGAAGCTTTCTTT	CASSGTSKNTEAFF